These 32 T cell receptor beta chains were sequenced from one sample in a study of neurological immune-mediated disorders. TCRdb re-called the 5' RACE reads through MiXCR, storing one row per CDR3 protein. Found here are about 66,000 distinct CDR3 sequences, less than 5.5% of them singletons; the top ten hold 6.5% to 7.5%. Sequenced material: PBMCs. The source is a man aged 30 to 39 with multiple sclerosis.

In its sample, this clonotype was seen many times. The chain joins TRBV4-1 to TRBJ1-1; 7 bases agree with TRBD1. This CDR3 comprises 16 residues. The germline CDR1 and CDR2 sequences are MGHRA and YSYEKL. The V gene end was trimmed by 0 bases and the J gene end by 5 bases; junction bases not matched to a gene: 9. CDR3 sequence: CASSQDWRGRWTEAFF. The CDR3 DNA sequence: TGCGCCAGCAGCCAAGATTGGAGGGGGCGGTGGACTGAAGCTTTCTTT.

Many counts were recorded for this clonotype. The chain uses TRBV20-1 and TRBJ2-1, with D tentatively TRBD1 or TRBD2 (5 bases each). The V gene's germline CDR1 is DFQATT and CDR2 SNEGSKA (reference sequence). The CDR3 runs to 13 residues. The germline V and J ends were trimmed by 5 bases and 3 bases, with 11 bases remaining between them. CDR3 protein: CSAGGSGYNEQFF. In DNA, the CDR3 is TGCAGTGCTGGGGGTTCAGGCTACAATGAGCAGTTCTTC.

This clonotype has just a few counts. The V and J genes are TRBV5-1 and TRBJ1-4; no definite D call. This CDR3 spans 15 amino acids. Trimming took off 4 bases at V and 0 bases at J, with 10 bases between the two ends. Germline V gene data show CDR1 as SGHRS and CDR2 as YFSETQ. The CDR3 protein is CASSTGRATNEKLFF. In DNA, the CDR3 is TGCGCCAGCAGCACCGGACGGGCAACTAATGAAAAACTGTTTTTT.

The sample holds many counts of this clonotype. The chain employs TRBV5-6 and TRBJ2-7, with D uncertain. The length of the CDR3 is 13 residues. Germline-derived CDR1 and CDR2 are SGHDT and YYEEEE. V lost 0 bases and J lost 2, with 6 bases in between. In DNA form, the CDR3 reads TGTGCCAGCAGCTTGGGACGGACCTACGAGCAGTACGTC. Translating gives CASSLGRTYEQYV.

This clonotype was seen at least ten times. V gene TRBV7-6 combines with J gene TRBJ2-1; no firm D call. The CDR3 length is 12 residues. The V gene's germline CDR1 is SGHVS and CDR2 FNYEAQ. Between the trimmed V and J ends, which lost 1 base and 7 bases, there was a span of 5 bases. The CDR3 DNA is TGTGCCAGCAGCTTAGGATTAAATGAGCAGTTCTTC. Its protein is CASSLGLNEQFF.

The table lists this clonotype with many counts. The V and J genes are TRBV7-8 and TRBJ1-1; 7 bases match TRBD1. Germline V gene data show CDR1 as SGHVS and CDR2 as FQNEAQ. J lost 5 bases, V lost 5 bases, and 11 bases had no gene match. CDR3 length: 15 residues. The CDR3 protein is CASSGPDNRGTEAFF. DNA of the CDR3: TGTGCCAGCAGCGGTCCCGACAACAGGGGTACTGAAGCTTTCTTT.

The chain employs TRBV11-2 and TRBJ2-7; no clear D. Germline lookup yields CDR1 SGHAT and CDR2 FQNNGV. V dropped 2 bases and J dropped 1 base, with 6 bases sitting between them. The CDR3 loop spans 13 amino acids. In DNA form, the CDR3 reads TGTGCCAGCAGCTTACTCGGATCCTACGAGCAGTACTTC. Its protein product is CASSLLGSYEQYF.

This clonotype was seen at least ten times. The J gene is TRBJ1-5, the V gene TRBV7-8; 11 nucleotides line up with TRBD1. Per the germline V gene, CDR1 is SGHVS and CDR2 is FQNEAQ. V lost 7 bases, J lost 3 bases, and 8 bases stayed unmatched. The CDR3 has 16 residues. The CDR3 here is CASTRGDRGTNQPQHF. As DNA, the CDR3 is TGTGCCAGCACCCGGGGGGACAGGGGGACCAATCAGCCCCAGCATTTT.

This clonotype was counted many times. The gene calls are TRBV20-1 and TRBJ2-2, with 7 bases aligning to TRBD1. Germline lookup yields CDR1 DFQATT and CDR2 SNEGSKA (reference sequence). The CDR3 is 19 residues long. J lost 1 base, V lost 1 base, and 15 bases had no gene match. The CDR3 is CSARAQLGQLGVNTGELFF. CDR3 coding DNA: TGCAGTGCTAGAGCGCAATTGGGACAGCTTGGAGTGAACACCGGGGAGCTGTTTTTT.

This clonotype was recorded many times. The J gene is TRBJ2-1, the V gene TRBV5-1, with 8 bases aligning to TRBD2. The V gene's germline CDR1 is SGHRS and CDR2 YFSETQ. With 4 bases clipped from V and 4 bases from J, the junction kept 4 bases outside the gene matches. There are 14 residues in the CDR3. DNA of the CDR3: TGCGCCAGCAGCAGCGGGGGACCTTACAATGAGCAGTTCTTC. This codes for CASSSGGPYNEQFF.

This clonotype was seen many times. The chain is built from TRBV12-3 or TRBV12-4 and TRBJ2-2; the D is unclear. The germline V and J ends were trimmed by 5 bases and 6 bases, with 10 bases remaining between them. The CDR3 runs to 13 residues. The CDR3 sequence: CASSASMPGELFF. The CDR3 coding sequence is TGTGCCAGCAGTGCCTCGATGCCCGGGGAGCTGTTTTTT.

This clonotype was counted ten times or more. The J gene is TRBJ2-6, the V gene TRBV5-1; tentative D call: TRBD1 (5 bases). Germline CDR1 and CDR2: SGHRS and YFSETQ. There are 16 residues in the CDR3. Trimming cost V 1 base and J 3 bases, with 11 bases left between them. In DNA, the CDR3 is TGCGCCAGCAGCTTGCAGGGAATGGTTGGGGCCAACGTCCTGACTTTC. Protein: CASSLQGMVGANVLTF.

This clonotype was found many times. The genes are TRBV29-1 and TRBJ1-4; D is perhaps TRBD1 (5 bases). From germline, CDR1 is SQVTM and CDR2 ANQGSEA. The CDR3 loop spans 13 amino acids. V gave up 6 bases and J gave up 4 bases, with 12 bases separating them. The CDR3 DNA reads TGCAGCGTCAGACAGCTTGTTAATGAAAAACTGTTTTTT. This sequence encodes CSVRQLVNEKLFF.

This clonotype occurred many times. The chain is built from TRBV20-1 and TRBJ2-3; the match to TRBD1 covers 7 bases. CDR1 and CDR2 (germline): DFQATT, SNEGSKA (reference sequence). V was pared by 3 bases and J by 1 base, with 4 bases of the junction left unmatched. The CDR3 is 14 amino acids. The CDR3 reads CSARRQGGTDTQYF. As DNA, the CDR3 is TGCAGTGCTAGGAGACAGGGCGGCACAGATACGCAGTATTTT.

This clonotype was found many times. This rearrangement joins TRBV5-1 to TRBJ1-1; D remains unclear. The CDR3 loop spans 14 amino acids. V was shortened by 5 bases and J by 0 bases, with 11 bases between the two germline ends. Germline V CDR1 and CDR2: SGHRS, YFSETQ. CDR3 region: CASSRDVVNTEAFF. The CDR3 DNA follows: TGCGCCAGCAGTCGTGACGTGGTGAACACTGAAGCTTTCTTT.

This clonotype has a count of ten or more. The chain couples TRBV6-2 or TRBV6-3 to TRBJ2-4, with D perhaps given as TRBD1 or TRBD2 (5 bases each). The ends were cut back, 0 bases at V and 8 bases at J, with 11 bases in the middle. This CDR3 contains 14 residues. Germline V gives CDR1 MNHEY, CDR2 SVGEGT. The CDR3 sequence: CASSYSPGRDIQYF. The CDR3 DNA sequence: TGTGCCAGCAGTTACTCGCCAGGGCGGGACATTCAGTACTTC.

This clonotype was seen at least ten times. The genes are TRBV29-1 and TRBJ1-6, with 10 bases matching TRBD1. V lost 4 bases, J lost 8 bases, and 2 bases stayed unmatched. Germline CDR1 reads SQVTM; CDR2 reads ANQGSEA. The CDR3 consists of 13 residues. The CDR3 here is CSVGQGADSPLHF. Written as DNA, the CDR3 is TGCAGCGTTGGACAGGGGGCTGATTCACCCCTCCACTTT.

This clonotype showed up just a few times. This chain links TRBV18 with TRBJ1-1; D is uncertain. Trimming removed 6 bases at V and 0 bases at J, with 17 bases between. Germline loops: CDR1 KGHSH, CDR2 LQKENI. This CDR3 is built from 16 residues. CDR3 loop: CASSPNLGSMNTEAFF. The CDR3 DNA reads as TGTGCCAGCTCTCCTAATTTAGGGTCCATGAACACTGAAGCTTTCTTT.

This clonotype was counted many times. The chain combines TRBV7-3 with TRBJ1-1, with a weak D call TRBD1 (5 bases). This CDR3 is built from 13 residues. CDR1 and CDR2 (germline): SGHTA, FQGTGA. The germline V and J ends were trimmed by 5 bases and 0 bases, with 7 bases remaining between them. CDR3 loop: CASSRQMNTEAFF. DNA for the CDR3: TGTGCCAGCAGCAGACAGATGAACACTGAAGCTTTCTTT.

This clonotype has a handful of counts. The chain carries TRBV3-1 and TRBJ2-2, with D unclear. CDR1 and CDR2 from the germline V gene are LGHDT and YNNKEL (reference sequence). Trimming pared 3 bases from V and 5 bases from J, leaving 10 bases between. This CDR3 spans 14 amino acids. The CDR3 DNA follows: TGTGCCAGCAGCCAGGTCGAAGGGACCGGGGAGCTGTTTTTT. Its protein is CASSQVEGTGELFF.

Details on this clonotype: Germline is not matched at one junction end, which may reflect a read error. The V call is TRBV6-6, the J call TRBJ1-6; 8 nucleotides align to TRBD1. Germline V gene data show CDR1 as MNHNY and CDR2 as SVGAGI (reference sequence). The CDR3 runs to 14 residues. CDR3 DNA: TGTGCCAGCTTTATGGACAGGGCCAATTCACCCCTCAACTTT. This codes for CASFMDRANSPLNF.

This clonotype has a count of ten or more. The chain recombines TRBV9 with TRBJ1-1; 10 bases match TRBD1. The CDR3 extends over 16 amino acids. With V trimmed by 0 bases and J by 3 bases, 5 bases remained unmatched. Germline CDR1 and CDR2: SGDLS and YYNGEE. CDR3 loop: CASSVDPTGGHTEAFF. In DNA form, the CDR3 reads TGTGCCAGCAGCGTAGACCCGACAGGGGGCCACACTGAAGCTTTCTTT.

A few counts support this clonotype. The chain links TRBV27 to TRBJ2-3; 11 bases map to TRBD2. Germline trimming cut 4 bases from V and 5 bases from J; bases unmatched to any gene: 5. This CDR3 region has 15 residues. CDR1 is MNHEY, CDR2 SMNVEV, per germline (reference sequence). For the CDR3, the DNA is TGTGCCAGCAGTTCTCTAGCGGGGGGTATAGATACGCAGTATTTT. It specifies CASSSLAGGIDTQYF.

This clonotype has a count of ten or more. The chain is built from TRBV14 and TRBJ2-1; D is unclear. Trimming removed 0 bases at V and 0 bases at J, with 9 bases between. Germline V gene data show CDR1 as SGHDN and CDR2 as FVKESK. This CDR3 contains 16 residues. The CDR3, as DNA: TGTGCCAGCAGCCAAGACGCACGGAGCTCCTACAATGAGCAGTTCTTC. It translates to CASSQDARSSYNEQFF.

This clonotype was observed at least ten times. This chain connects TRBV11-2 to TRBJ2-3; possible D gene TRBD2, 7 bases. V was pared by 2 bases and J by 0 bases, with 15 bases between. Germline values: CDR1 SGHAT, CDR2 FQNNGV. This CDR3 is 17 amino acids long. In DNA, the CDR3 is TGTGCCAGCAGCTTACACGGCGGGGGCCGGAGCACAGATACGCAGTATTTT. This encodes CASSLHGGGRSTDTQYF.

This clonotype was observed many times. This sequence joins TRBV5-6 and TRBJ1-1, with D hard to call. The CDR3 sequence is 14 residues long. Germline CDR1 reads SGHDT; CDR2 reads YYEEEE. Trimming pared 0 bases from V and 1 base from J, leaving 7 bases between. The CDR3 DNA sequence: TGTGCCAGCAGCTTGGGTAGGGAGAACACTGAAGCTTTCTTT. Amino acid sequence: CASSLGRENTEAFF.

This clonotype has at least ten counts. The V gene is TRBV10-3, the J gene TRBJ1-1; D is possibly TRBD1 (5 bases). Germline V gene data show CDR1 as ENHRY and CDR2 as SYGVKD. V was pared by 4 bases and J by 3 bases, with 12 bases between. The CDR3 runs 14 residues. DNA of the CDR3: TGTGCCATCAGTGCGAGCAGGGATGACACTGAAGCTTTCTTT. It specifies CAISASRDDTEAFF.

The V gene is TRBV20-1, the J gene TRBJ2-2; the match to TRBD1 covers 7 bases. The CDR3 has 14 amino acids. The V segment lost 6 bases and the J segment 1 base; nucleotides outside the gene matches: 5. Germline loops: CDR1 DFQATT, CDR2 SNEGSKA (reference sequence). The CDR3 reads CSARRTGNTGELFF. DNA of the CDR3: TGCAGTGCGAGGCGGACAGGGAACACCGGGGAGCTGTTTTTT.

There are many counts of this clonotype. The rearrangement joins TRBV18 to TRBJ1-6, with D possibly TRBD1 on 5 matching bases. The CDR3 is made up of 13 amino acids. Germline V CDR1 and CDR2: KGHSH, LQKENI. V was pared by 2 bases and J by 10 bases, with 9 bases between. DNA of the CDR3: TGTGCCAGCTCACCATCAGGGTTATCACCCCTCCACTTT. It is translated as CASSPSGLSPLHF.

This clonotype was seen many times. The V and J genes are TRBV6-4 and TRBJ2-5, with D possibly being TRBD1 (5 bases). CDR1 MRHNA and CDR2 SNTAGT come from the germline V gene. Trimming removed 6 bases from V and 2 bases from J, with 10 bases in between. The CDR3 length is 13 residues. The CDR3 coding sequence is TGTGCCAGCAGCACAGGAGCTCAAGAGACCCAGTACTTC. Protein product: CASSTGAQETQYF.

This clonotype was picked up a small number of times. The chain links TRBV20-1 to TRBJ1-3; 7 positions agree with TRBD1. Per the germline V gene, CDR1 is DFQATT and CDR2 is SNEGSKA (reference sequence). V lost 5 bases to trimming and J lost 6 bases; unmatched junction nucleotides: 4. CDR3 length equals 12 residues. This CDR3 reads CSAGDRVNTIYF. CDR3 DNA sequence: TGCAGTGCTGGCGACAGGGTAAACACCATATATTTT.

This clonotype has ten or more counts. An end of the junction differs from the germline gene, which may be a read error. The CDR3, as DNA: TGCGCCAGCAGCTTTGGGACAGGGGAAGGTTCACCCCTCAACTTT. Protein sequence: CASSFGTGEGSPLNF. This chain links TRBV5-1 with TRBJ1-6; TRBD1 aligns across 10 bases. Per the germline V gene, CDR1 is SGHRS and CDR2 is YFSETQ. This CDR3 has 15 amino acids.